The 10 T cell receptor beta chains listed next were all sequenced from one sample in a study of T-cell memory formation after mild COVID-19. TCRdb analysed the 5' RACE reads with MiXCR anew, one entry per CDR3 protein. Among 250,000 to 300,000 distinct CDR3 sequences listed, around 15% were seen once. Sequencing was done on a sample of PBMCs or a T cell subset sorted from them (not recorded which). All receptors derive from a man between 18 and 35 years old who had mild COVID-19 (a few samples of this study predate the infection). Cell type and time point are not known.

The CDR3 spells CASSLTGTGQNTGELFF. The CDR3 DNA reads TGTGCCAGCAGCTTAACCGGGACAGGGCAGAACACCGGGGAGCTGTTTTTT. The genes are TRBV7-3 and TRBJ2-2, with 9 positions matching TRBD1. The CDR3 covers 17 residues. Looked up from germline, CDR1 is SGHTA and CDR2 is FQGTGA. J gave up 1 base and V 0 bases, and 3 bases lay outside the gene matches.

V and J are TRBV10-2 and TRBJ2-5; 11 bases agree with TRBD2. CDR3 length equals 13 residues. Germline V CDR1 and CDR2: WSHSY, SAAADI. V gave up 6 bases and J gave up 5 bases; unmatched junction bases: 2. CDR3 loop: CASRLAGDETQYF. Written as DNA, the CDR3 is TGCGCCAGCAGACTAGCGGGGGACGAGACCCAGTACTTC.

The chain employs TRBV6-2 or TRBV6-3 and TRBJ2-3; D is unclear. This CDR3 has 13 amino acids. V dropped 2 bases and J dropped 2 bases, with 5 bases sitting between them. CDR1 is MNHEY and CDR2 is SVGEGT in the germline V gene. The CDR3 sequence is CASSYADTDTQYF. The CDR3 DNA follows: TGTGCCAGCAGTTACGCCGACACAGATACGCAGTATTTT.

The V and J genes are TRBV7-9 and TRBJ2-6; maybe TRBD2 (5 bases). The germline gives CDR1 SEHNR, CDR2 FQNEAQ (reference sequence). The CDR3 extends over 16 amino acids. V was cut by 5 bases and J by 2 bases, with 13 bases left in between. In DNA form, the CDR3 reads TGTGCCAGCAGCCTTACAGCTAGCACTGGGGCCAACGTCCTGACTTTC. Protein: CASSLTASTGANVLTF.

This chain uses TRBV2 with TRBJ2-7, with D perhaps given as TRBD1 or TRBD2 (5 bases each). V was shortened by 4 bases and J by 7 bases, with 14 bases between the two germline ends. Germline V CDR1 and CDR2: SNHLY, FYNNEI. This CDR3 region has 13 residues. CDR3 bases: TGTGCCAGCAGTGTTCTGGTTTGGGGGGAGCAGTACTTC. Its protein product is CASSVLVWGEQYF.

This clonotype has more than one count but fewer than ten. This chain links TRBV29-1 with TRBJ2-7, with 8 bases matching TRBD1. The germline gives CDR1 SQVTM, CDR2 ANQGSEA. The CDR3 is 13 residues long. J was trimmed by 2 bases and V by 5 bases; bases with no gene match: 5. CDR3 DNA sequence: TGCAGCGTTCACGGGACAGGCCCCTACGAGCAGTACTTC. It translates to CSVHGTGPYEQYF.

This clonotype was observed a handful of times. The rearrangement links TRBV6-5 to TRBJ1-2; TRBD1 might be the D (5 bases). The CDR3 sequence is 15 residues long. V lost 7 bases, J lost 4 bases, and 19 bases lay in between. Germline loops: CDR1 MNHEY, CDR2 SVGAGI. The CDR3 here is CASTIRAGNLYGYTF. In DNA form, the CDR3 reads TGTGCCAGCACCATTAGGGCAGGGAATCTCTATGGCTACACCTTC.

At least ten counts were recorded for this clonotype. The chain's CDR3 is CATSRGTLTGSGNTIYF. The CDR3 nucleotides read TGTGCCACCAGCAGAGGAACCTTAACAGGCTCTGGAAACACCATATATTTT. The chain couples TRBV15 to TRBJ1-3; D is perhaps TRBD1 (5 bases). Germline values: CDR1 LNHNV, CDR2 YYDKDF (reference sequence). Trimming stripped 1 base from V and 0 bases from J, with 13 bases between. CDR3 size: 17 residues.

The chain couples TRBV2 to TRBJ2-1, with 8 bases fitting TRBD1. Per the germline V gene, CDR1 is SNHLY and CDR2 is FYNNEI. Germline trimming cut 3 bases from V and 3 bases from J; bases unmatched to any gene: 4. The CDR3 consists of 15 residues. The CDR3 reads CASSEFGTGYNEQFF. CDR3 nucleotide sequence: TGTGCCAGCAGTGAGTTCGGGACAGGCTACAATGAGCAGTTCTTC.

This rearrangement joins TRBV2 to TRBJ2-3; D not resolved. The CDR3 has 16 amino acids. V was cut by 5 bases and J by 0 bases, with 15 bases left in between. Looked up from germline, CDR1 is SNHLY and CDR2 is FYNNEI. CDR3 protein: CASSPHGRFSTDTQYF. For the CDR3, the DNA is TGTGCCAGCAGTCCCCATGGACGGTTTAGCACAGATACGCAGTATTTT. The entire variable domain, with the rest obtained from reference TRBV2 and TRBJ2-3, is as follows: EPEVTQTPSHQVTQMGQEVILRCVPISNHLYFYWYRQILGQKVEFLVSFYNNEISEKSEIFDDQFSVERPDGSNFTLKIRSTKLEDSAMYFCASSPHGRFSTDTQYFGPGTRLTVL.